Shown below are 25 T cell receptor beta chains from a single sample sequenced in a study of cytomegalovirus exposure and HLA in healthy donors. It was with 60 Vbeta and 13 Jbeta primers that the PCR ran. Sequencing was performed with immunoSEQ multiplex PCR; in TCRdb, only in-frame clones are kept and a portion is missing. The repertoire holds approximately 110,000 clones, with approximately 78% as singletons. Specimen: PBMCs. The receptor source for this set is a woman aged 40 to 50 in good health and CMV-seropositive.

Of note for this clone: Other DNA sequences within the sample encode an identical CDR3. This chain links TRBV7-3 with TRBJ1-1, with 8 nucleotides matching TRBD1. CDR1 is SGHTA, CDR2 FQGTGA, per germline. The CDR3 totals 14 residues. V shed 5 bases, J shed 5 bases, and the junction held 7 bases outside the gene matches. CDR3 in amino acids: CASSTQGAGTEAFF. The CDR3 DNA follows: TGTGCCAGCAGCACGCAGGGGGCCGGGACTGAAGCTTTCTTT.

This sequence joins TRBV5-6 and TRBJ1-6; 8 bases fit TRBD1. Germline V CDR1 and CDR2: SGHDT, YYEEEE. The CDR3 is made up of 16 amino acids. Unmatched junction bases numbered 6, after V lost 0 bases and J lost 7 bases. The CDR3 spells CASSLETGQGNSPLHF. The DNA for the CDR3 is TGTGCCAGCAGCTTGGAGACAGGACAGGGAAATTCACCCCTCCACTTT.

The V call is TRBV4-3, the J call TRBJ2-7, with 11 bases fitting TRBD1. CDR3 length: 16 amino acids. Trimming cost V 3 bases and J 3 bases; bases outside gene matches: 7. CDR1 is LGHNA and CDR2 is YSLEER in the germline V gene. The CDR3 bases are TGCGCCAGCAGCCAGGTGGGACAGGGGGACCGCTACGAGCAGTACTTC. This encodes CASSQVGQGDRYEQYF.

The genes are TRBV10-1 and TRBJ2-3; TRBD1 matches at 11 bases. Germline lookup yields CDR1 WNHNN and CDR2 SYGVQD (reference sequence). The CDR3 has 16 amino acids. V gave up 10 bases and J gave up 4 bases; unmatched junction bases: 13. In nucleotides, the CDR3 is TGCGCCACCACGCCCCTTCGGACAGGGGGCGCAGATACGCAGTATTTT. Translating it yields CATTPLRTGGADTQYF.

This rearrangement joins TRBV2 to TRBJ2-1, with a tentative D call TRBD1 (6 bases). V gave up 3 bases and J gave up 2 bases, with 11 bases separating them. Per germline, CDR1 SNHLY and CDR2 FYNNEI. This CDR3 is 15 amino acids long. The DNA for the CDR3 is TGTGCCAGCAGTGATTTGGGGGCAACCTACAATGAGCAGTTCTTC. Its translation: CASSDLGATYNEQFF.

This clone was recorded only once. The CDR3 does not end in the conserved phenylalanine or tryptophan, so this is likely a read error. Because the CDR3's place on the DNA is in doubt, the DNA is left out and the CDR3 is given as listed by TCRdb. The rearrangement joins TRBV29-1 to TRBJ1-2; the table names TRBD1, a call not compared with the DNA. Per the germline V gene, CDR1 is SQVTM and CDR2 is ANQGSEA. The CDR3 totals 11 residues, both ends included. The CDR3: CSVETGWNQVY.

This clone has a handful of counts. The chain carries TRBV7-9 and TRBJ1-1; 7 nucleotides align to TRBD1. CDR3 length: 14 amino acids. Germline CDR1 SEHNR, CDR2 FQNEAQ (reference sequence). The V and J ends lost 2 bases and 1 base, in that order; junction bases with no gene match: 1. In DNA form, the CDR3 reads TGTGCCAGCAGCTTACAGGGGGGGAACACTGAAGCTTTCTTT. This translates into CASSLQGGNTEAFF.

The genes are TRBV10-3 and TRBJ2-2, with a possible D match to TRBD1 (6 bases). The V end was cut by 0 bases, the J end by 7 bases, with 18 bases between. The CDR3 has 17 amino acids. Germline V CDR1 and CDR2: ENHRY, SYGVKD. CDR3 amino acids: CAISESIQDRTNGELFF. DNA of the CDR3: TGTGCCATCAGTGAGTCGATTCAGGACAGAACTAACGGGGAGCTGTTTTTT.

This clone was observed a few times. The chain is built from TRBV7-9 and TRBJ1-2; 7 bases line up with TRBD1. This CDR3 region has 14 residues. Germline-derived CDR1 and CDR2 are SEHNR and FQNEAQ (reference sequence). J lost 2 bases, V lost 5 bases, and 5 bases had no gene match. CDR3 region: CASSRRDSNYGYTF. The CDR3 bases are TGTGCCAGCAGCAGAAGGGACAGCAACTATGGCTACACCTTC.

The chain joins TRBV4-3 to TRBJ2-5; weak D call: TRBD2 (7 bases). The CDR3 extends over 14 amino acids. V lost 0 bases and J lost 8, with 13 bases in between. Germline lookup yields CDR1 LGHNA and CDR2 YSLEER. In DNA, the CDR3 is TGCGCCAGCAGCCAAGATTATGGGGGGGGCACCCAGTACTTC. Its protein product is CASSQDYGGGTQYF.

The rearrangement uses TRBV7-2 and TRBJ1-1, with D unclear. The V end was cut by 3 bases, the J end by 4 bases, with 15 bases between. Germline V gene lookup returns CDR1 SGHTA and CDR2 FQGNSA. This CDR3 spans 15 amino acids. The CDR3 is CASSFSLDFGTEAFF. CDR3 DNA sequence: TGTGCCAGCAGCTTTTCTTTAGATTTCGGCACTGAAGCTTTCTTT. Filled out from reference TRBV7-2 and TRBJ1-1, the complete variable domain reads GAGVSQSPSNKVTEKGKDVELRCDPISGHTALYWYRQSLGQGLEFLIYFQGNSAPDKSGLPSDRFSAERTGGSVSTLTIQRTQQEDSAVYLCASSFSLDFGTEAFFGQGTRLTVV.

The J gene is TRBJ2-5, the V gene TRBV5-1; 10 nucleotides align to TRBD1. Looked up from germline, CDR1 is SGHRS and CDR2 is YFSETQ. V lost 0 bases, J lost 5 bases, and 4 bases stayed unmatched. The CDR3 sequence is 15 residues long. The CDR3 protein is CASSLGQGATETQYF. The CDR3, as DNA: TGCGCCAGCAGCTTGGGACAGGGGGCGACGGAGACCCAGTACTTC. Supplemented by reference TRBV5-1 and TRBJ2-5, the full variable domain reads KAGVTQTPRYLIKTRGQQVTLSCSPISGHRSVSWYQQTPGQGLQFLFEYFSETQRNKGNFPGRFSGRQFSNSRSEMNVSTLELGDSALYLCASSLGQGATETQYFGPGTRLLVL.

V usage is TRBV7-2 and J usage is TRBJ2-1, with 7 bases fitting TRBD2. The CDR3 totals 14 residues. Germline CDR1 is SGHTA and CDR2 is FQGNSA. V lost 5 bases, J lost 9 bases, and 10 bases stayed unmatched. In nucleotides, the CDR3 is TGTGCCAGCAGCCGAGAACGGACTAGTATTGAGCAGTTCTTC. It translates to CASSRERTSIEQFF. The full variable domain, completed using reference TRBV7-2 and TRBJ2-1, is GAGVSQSPSNKVTEKGKDVELRCDPISGHTALYWYRQSLGQGLEFLIYFQGNSAPDKSGLPSDRFSAERTGGSVSTLTIQRTQQEDSAVYLCASSRERTSIEQFFGPGTRLTVL.

The chain couples TRBV10-3 to TRBJ2-3, with D perhaps matching TRBD1 (6 bases). The germline V gene encodes CDR1 ENHRY and CDR2 SYGVKD. CDR3 length equals 15 residues. V was trimmed by 4 bases and J by 2 bases, leaving 13 bases between them. CDR3 nucleotides: TGTGCCATCAGTGCCGGACAGAGCGACACAGATACGCAGTATTTT. It codes for CAISAGQSDTDTQYF.

This chain uses TRBV9 with TRBJ1-2, with D tentatively TRBD1 (6 bases). V shed 4 bases and J shed 1 base, with 14 bases lying between them. Germline assignment: CDR1 SGDLS and CDR2 YYNGEE. The CDR3 totals 15 residues. The DNA of the CDR3 is TGTGCCAGCAGCACAGAAGGGGGGGGTAACTATGGCTACACCTTC. This translates into CASSTEGGGNYGYTF.

The rearrangement links TRBV9 to TRBJ1-3; maybe TRBD1 (5 bases). Germline V gives CDR1 SGDLS, CDR2 YYNGEE. Trimming removed 3 bases from V and 4 bases from J, with 17 bases in between. This CDR3 comprises 16 residues. The CDR3 DNA follows: TGTGCCAGCAGCGAGAACCCGGGGGGGTCGGGAAACACCATATATTTT. It specifies CASSENPGGSGNTIYF.

The J gene is TRBJ2-1, the V gene TRBV27; TRBD2 matches 10 bases. The junction had 3 bases not matched to a gene; V was cut back by 4 bases and J by 3 bases. Germline lookup yields CDR1 MNHEY and CDR2 SMNVEV (reference sequence). This CDR3 is 15 amino acids long. CDR3: CASSSRTSGYNEQFF. CDR3 in DNA: TGTGCCAGCAGTTCCCGGACTAGCGGCTACAATGAGCAGTTCTTC.

The table lists this clone with a few counts. J is TRBJ1-6 and V is TRBV6-5; no definite D call. There are 12 residues in the CDR3. CDR1 and CDR2 from the germline V gene are MNHEY and SVGAGI. Trimming took off 6 bases at V and 10 bases at J, with 10 bases between the two ends. For the CDR3, the DNA is TGTGCCAGCAGCGATCGAGAGTCACCCCTCCACTTT. Translation gives CASSDRESPLHF.

This chain joins TRBV5-1 and TRBJ2-1; 7 positions agree with TRBD1. Germline CDR1 SGHRS, CDR2 YFSETQ. With 8 bases clipped from V and 4 bases from J, the junction kept 21 bases outside the gene matches. The CDR3 sequence is 18 residues long. DNA of the CDR3: TGCGCCAGTCTTCTCACAGGGGCTGGGGGCGGAGGATACAATGAGCAGTTCTTC. Translated, it gives CASLLTGAGGGGYNEQFF.

The rearrangement joins TRBV5-6 to TRBJ2-7, with unresolved D. Germline V gives CDR1 SGHDT, CDR2 YYEEEE. V lost 1 base and J lost 5, with 10 bases in between. The CDR3 has 13 residues. CDR3 in amino acids: CASSLSGSDEQYF. CDR3 bases: TGTGCCAGCAGCTTGTCCGGGTCAGACGAGCAGTACTTC.

V gene TRBV18 combines with J gene TRBJ1-1; 7 nucleotides match TRBD1. The CDR3 contains 13 residues. The V and J ends lost 4 bases and 5 bases, in that order; junction bases with no gene match: 4. The V gene's germline CDR1 is KGHSH and CDR2 LQKENI. CDR3 nucleotide sequence: TGTGCCAGCTCACAGGGGGCAGGGACTGAAGCTTTCTTT. It encodes CASSQGAGTEAFF.

The chain is built from TRBV27 and TRBJ2-7; 12 bases are shared with TRBD2. This CDR3 is 13 amino acids long. V shed 6 bases and J 7 bases; nucleotides not matched to a gene: 4. Germline V gene lookup returns CDR1 MNHEY and CDR2 SMNVEV (reference sequence). In DNA form, the CDR3 reads TGTGCCAGCAGGGATGGACTAGCGGGGGAGCAGTACTTC. Translation: CASRDGLAGEQYF.

This chain links TRBV11-2 with TRBJ1-2; 7 bases agree with TRBD1. Germline V gene lookup returns CDR1 SGHAT and CDR2 FQNNGV. V shed 4 bases, J shed 7 bases, and the junction held 6 bases outside the gene matches. The length of the CDR3 is 13 residues. CDR3: CASSSSGGGGYTF. The CDR3 region has the DNA TGTGCCAGCAGCTCCTCAGGGGGAGGTGGCTACACCTTC.

In its sample, this clone was seen once. This chain links TRBV5-1 with TRBJ1-2; no reliable D call. CDR1 and CDR2 from the germline V gene are SGHRS and YFSETQ. The CDR3 consists of 12 residues. The germline V and J ends were trimmed by 0 bases and 8 bases, with 8 bases remaining between them. The CDR3 nucleotides read TGCGCCAGCAGCTTGGATCGAGTAGGCTACACCTTC. Its protein is CASSLDRVGYTF.

This clone was detected only once. The same CDR3 is also encoded by other DNA sequences in this sample. The rearrangement uses TRBV10-3 and TRBJ2-3, with TRBD2 as a possible D gene (5 bases). Germline CDR1 is ENHRY and CDR2 is SYGVKD. This CDR3 region has 15 residues. Trimming took 3 bases from V and 0 from J, leaving 10 bases between them. The CDR3 sequence: CAISERSGSTDTQYF. Here the CDR3 DNA reads TGTGCCATCAGTGAAAGGAGCGGAAGCACAGATACGCAGTATTTT.